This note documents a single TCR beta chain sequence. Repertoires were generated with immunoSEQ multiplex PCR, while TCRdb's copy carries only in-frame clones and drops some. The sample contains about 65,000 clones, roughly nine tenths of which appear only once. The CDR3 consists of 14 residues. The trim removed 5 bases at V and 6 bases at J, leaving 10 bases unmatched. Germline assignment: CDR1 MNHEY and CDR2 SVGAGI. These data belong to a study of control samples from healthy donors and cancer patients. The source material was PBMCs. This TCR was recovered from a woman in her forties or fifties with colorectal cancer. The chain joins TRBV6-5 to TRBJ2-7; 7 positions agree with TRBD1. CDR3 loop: CASSLRQGRAEQYF. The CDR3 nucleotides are TGTGCCAGCAGTCTAAGACAGGGTAGAGCCGAGCAGTACTTC.